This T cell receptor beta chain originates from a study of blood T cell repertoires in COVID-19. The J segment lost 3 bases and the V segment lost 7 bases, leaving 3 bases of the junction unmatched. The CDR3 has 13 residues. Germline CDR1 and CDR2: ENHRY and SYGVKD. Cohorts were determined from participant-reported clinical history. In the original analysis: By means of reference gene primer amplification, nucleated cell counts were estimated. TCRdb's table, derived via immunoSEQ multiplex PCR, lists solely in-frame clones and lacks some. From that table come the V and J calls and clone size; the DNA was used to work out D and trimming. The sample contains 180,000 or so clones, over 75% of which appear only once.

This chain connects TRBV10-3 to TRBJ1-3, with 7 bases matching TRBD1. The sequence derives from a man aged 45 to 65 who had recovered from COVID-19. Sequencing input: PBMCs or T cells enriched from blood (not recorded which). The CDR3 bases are TGTGCCATCAAGGGACAGCATGGAAACACCATATATTTT. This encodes CAIKGQHGNTIYF.